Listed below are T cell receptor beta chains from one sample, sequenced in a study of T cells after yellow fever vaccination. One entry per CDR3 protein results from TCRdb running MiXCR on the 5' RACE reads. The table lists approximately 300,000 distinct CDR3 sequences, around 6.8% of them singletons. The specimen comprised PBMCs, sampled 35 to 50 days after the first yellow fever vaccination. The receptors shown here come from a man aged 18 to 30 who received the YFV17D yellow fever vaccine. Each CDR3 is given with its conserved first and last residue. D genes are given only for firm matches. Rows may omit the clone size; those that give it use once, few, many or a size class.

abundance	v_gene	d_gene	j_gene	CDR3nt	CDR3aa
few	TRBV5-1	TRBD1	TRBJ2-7	TGCGCCAGCAGCTTGGAGGGACAGGGGGTTTACGAGCAGTACTTC	CASSLEGQGVYEQYF
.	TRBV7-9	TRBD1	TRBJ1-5	TGTGCCAGCAGTTTCGGGACAGGGAGGAATCAGCCCCAGCATTTT	CASSFGTGRNQPQHF
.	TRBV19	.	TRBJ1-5	TGTGCCAGTAGTATACGAGGAGAGTCCCAGCATTTT	CASSIRGESQHF
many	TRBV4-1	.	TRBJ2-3	TGCGCCAGCAGCCCGTCCGGGGGGCCCCTCTACACAGATACGCAGTATTTT	CASSPSGGPLYTDTQYF
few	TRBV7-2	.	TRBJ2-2	TGTGCCAGCAGCTCCTATTTGGGGGCGAACACCGGGGAGCTGTTTTTT	CASSSYLGANTGELFF
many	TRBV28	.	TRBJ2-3	TGTGCCAGCTCCTTGTGGGGGCCTCACACAGATACGCAGTATTTT	CASSLWGPHTDTQYF
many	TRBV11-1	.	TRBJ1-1	TGTGCCAGCAGCCTATGGAGCGGGGGAACTGAAGCTTTCTTT	CASSLWSGGTEAFF
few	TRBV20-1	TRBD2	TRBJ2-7	TGCAGTGCAGGCCGGACTAGTTATGCCGAGCAGTACTTC	CSAGRTSYAEQYF
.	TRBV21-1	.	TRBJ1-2	TGTGCCAGCAGCAAAGGGGACAGGATCTACTATGGCTACACCTTC	CASSKGDRIYYGYTF
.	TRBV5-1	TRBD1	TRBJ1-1	TGCGCCAGCAGACACGGCACAGGGGGTGACACTGAAGCTTTCTTT	CASRHGTGGDTEAFF
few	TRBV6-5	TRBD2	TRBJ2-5	TGTGCCAGCAGTACTTTAGCGGGCCGGAAAGAGACCCAGTACTTC	CASSTLAGRKETQYF
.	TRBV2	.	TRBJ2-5	TGTGCCATCAGTTTATGGCCCGAGGGGGCTAGCGGTCGGGAGACCCAGTACTTC	CAISLWPEGASGRETQYF
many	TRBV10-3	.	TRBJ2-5	TGTGCCATCACGTCCGGTGGGGAGACCCAGTACTTC	CAITSGGETQYF
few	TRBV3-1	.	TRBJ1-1	TGTGCCAGCAGTCATACCACGGGGTCTTTCTTT	CASSHTTGSFF
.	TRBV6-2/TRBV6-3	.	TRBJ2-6	TGTGCCAGCAGTCCTGGACGGGTCTCTGGGGCCAACGTCCTGACTTTC	CASSPGRVSGANVLTF
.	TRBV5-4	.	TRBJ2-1	TGTGCCAGCAGCGCCGGTCGCGCCGGGACAAATAATGAGCAGTTCTTC	CASSAGRAGTNNEQFF
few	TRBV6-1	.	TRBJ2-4	TGTGCCAGCAGCCCAGGTTATCTCGGGGCGACCAAAAACATTCAGTACTTC	CASSPGYLGATKNIQYF
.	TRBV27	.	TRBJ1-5	TGTGCCAGCAGTTTATCGACGGGCAACAATCAGCCCCAGCATTTT	CASSLSTGNNQPQHF
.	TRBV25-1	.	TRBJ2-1	TGTGCCAGCTCAAACGACGGGGACGGGGTCTTC	CASSNDGDGVF
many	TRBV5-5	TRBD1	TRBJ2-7	TGTGCCAGCAGCTTGGGGGACAGGGACTACGAGCAGTACTTC	CASSLGDRDYEQYF
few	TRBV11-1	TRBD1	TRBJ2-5	TGTGCCAGCACTCGGACAGGGTGGGAAGAGACCCAGTACTTC	CASTRTGWEETQYF
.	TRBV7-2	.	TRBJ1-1	TGTGCCAGCACCTACGGGGGCTGGGGGAACACTGAAGCTTTCTTT	CASTYGGWGNTEAFF
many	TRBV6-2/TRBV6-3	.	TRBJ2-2	TGTGCCAGCAGGCGGACAGTCACCGGGGAGCTGTTTTTT	CASRRTVTGELFF
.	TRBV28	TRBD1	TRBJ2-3	TGTGCCAGCAGTAAGGGACAGGGGATGGGCACAGATACGCAGTATTTT	CASSKGQGMGTDTQYF
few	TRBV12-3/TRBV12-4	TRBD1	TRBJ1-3	TGTGCCAGCAGGTGGGACAGCCTTACTGGAAACACCATATATTTT	CASRWDSLTGNTIYF
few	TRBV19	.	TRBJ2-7	TGTGCCAGTAGTATGGGGAGCGGCTCCTACGAGCAGTACTTC	CASSMGSGSYEQYF
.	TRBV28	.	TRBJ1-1	TGTGCCAGCAGTTTTGGGGGGAGGGGGAACACTGAAGCTTTCTTT	CASSFGGRGNTEAFF
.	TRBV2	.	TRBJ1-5	TGTGCCAGCAACTTAGCGGGGCCCCGATCCACAGATACGCAGCATTTT	CASNLAGPRSTDTQHF
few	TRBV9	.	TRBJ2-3	TGTGCCAGCAGCTCCAACCGAGGGGGATTCCGCACAGATACGCAGTATTTT	CASSSNRGGFRTDTQYF
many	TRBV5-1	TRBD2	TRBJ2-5	TGCGCCAGCAGCTTGACAGGACTAGCGGGGTACCAAGAGACCCAGTACTTC	CASSLTGLAGYQETQYF
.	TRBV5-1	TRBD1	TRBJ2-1	TGCGCCAGCAGCTACGGGACAGGTAACAATGAGCAGTTCTTC	CASSYGTGNNEQFF
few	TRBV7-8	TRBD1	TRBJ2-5	TGTGCCAGCAGCGAGGACAGGGGCGAAGAGACCCAGTACTTC	CASSEDRGEETQYF
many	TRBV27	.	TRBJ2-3	TGTGCCAGCAGCCCGACAGGACCCACAGATACGCAGTATTTT	CASSPTGPTDTQYF
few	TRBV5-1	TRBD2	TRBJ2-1	TGCGCCAGCAGCTTGGGGCGGGGGGCGAATGAGCAGTTCTTC	CASSLGRGANEQFF
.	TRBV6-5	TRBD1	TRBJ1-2	TGTGCCAGCAGTTTGCCGGGACAGGCAGCCGGGCGCTACACCTTC	CASSLPGQAAGRYTF
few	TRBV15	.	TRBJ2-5	TGTGCCACCAGCAGAGAGGCGGGCCTAGAGACCCAGTACTTC	CATSREAGLETQYF
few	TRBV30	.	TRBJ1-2	TGTGCCTGGTGGGTTGAAGGCGAGGACCCTTATGGCTACACCTTC	CAWWVEGEDPYGYTF
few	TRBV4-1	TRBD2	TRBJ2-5	TGCGCCAGCAGCCAAACGACAGGTGGCGGGGGGCAGTACTTC	CASSQTTGGGGQYF
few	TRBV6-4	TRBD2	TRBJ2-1	TGTGCCAGCAGTGACAGCGGGGGGGCAATCGATGAGCAGTTCTTC	CASSDSGGAIDEQFF
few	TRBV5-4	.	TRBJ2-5	TGTGCCAGCAGAAAGTGGGGGGCCCAAGAGACCCAGTACTTC	CASRKWGAQETQYF
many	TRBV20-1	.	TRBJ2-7	TGCAGTGCCCCGTCCCTTGGCTCCTACGAGCAGTACTTC	CSAPSLGSYEQYF
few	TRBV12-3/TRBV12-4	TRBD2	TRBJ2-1	TGTGCCAGCATTCTTGACCTAGCGGGGGGGGACGGTGAGCAGTTCTTC	CASILDLAGGDGEQFF
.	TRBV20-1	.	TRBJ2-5	TGCAGTGCTATGGTCGGGGCGTACCAAGAGACCCAGTACTTC	CSAMVGAYQETQYF
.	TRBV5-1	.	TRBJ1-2	TGCGCCAGCAGCCCAACTACGACAAAGATCTATGGCTACACCTTC	CASSPTTTKIYGYTF
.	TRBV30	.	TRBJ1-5	TGTGCCTGGAGTGTCGGGGGTGGCCAGCCCCAGCATTTT	CAWSVGGGQPQHF
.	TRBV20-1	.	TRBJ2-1	TGCAGTGCTAGAAGCGGCGGCATGCCAGGTCGACCAGATGAGCAGTTCTTC	CSARSGGMPGRPDEQFF
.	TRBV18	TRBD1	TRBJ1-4	TGTGCCAGCTCTCTTACAGGGGCGGTGGATGAAAAACTGTTTTTT	CASSLTGAVDEKLFF
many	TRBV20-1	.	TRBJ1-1	TGCACCCCAGGCTGGTCCGGACCCGCTATGAACACTGAAGCTTTCTTT	CTPGWSGPAMNTEAFF
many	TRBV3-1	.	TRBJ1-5	TGTGCCAGCAGCCAAGCTGAGGGCGGTCAGCCCCAGCATTTT	CASSQAEGGQPQHF
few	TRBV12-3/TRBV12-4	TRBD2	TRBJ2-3	TGTGCCAGCAGCCTAGGGACTAGCGGGGGGGCCCCGAGCACAGATACGCAGTATTTT	CASSLGTSGGAPSTDTQYF
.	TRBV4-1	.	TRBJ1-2	TGCGCCAGCAGCCAAGAGGGGCCTCCTAACTATGGCTACACCTTC	CASSQEGPPNYGYTF
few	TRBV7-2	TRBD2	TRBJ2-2	TGTGCCAGCAGCGTAGGGACTAGCGAACCTATGAACGGGGAGCTGTTTTTT	CASSVGTSEPMNGELFF
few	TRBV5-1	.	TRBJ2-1	TGCGCCAGCAGCTTGATCGGGCAGGGTCAAGGGAATGAGCAGTTCTTC	CASSLIGQGQGNEQFF
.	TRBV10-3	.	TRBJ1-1	TGTGCCATCAGTGAGGGAAGGGTTCGCACTGAAGCTTTCTTT	CAISEGRVRTEAFF
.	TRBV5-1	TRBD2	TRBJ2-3	TGCGCCAGCAGGAAACGACTAGCGGGGGAGTTGGGGGCAGATACGCAGTATTTT	CASRKRLAGELGADTQYF
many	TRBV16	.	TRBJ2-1	TGTGCCAGCAGCCAATCGGTTCAGGGGGAGCAGTTCTTC	CASSQSVQGEQFF
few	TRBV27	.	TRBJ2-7	TGTGCCAGCAGTCGGGCGGGACTGTACGAGCAGTACTTC	CASSRAGLYEQYF